This T cell receptor (beta chain) was observed in a study of blood T cell repertoires in COVID-19. Libraries were prepared by immunoSEQ multiplex PCR; TCRdb keeps only in-frame clonotypes and omits some of them. The sample shows around 190,000 clones, more than 70% of them seen only once. The germline CDR1 and CDR2 sequences are SQVTM and ANQGSEA. The CDR3 loop spans 15 amino acids. J gave up 4 bases and V 4 bases, and 5 bases lay outside the gene matches. Sample: peripheral blood. V is TRBV29-1 and J is TRBJ2-1; 12 nucleotides align to TRBD2. The TCR was taken from a human donor in a cohort sampled during active COVID-19. In DNA form, the CDR3 reads TGCAGCGTTGCAGACGGACTAGCGGGATACAATGAGCAGTTCTTC. Protein product: CSVADGLAGYNEQFF.